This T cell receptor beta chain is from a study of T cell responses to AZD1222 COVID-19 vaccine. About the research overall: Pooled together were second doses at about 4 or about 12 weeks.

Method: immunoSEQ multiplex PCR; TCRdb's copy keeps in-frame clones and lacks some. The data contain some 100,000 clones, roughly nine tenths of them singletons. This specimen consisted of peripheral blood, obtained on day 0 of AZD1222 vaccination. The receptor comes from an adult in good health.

The CDR3 bases are TGTGCCATCAGTCATACACGGCTAGGGCAGTACTTC. Translated: CAISHTRLGQYF. The chain is built from TRBV10-3 and TRBJ2-7; D is unresolved. The CDR3 contains 12 residues. CDR1 is ENHRY and CDR2 is SYGVKD in the germline V gene. Trimming pared 5 bases from V and 9 bases from J, leaving 14 bases between.